This record concerns one T cell receptor beta chain sequence. As yet, its antigen is unknown. Autoimmune disease history or systemic immunosuppression led to patients being barred. This sample was included in a study of OX40 agonist ivuxolimab in advanced cancers. Background on the study: Three patients, one with hepatocellular carcinoma and two with cutaneous melanoma, responded partially. Broader study findings: Clones of CD4+ and CD8+ blood T cells grew by week 6 at doses of 0.1 to 3.0 mg/kg. More expanded clones were seen, on average, in CD8+ T cells than in CD4+.

This CDR3 has 14 residues. Germline CDR1 is GTSNPN and CDR2 is SVGIG (reference sequence). The germline V and J ends were trimmed by 3 bases and 6 bases, with 17 bases remaining between them. Measured with immunoSEQ multiplex PCR; TCRdb has only the in-frame clones, and not every one. The data show around 55,000 clones, 77% seen once. The material was CD4+ or CD8+ T cells sorted from blood, obtained in a trial of the OX40 agonist ivuxolimab. The chain couples TRBV30 to TRBJ1-2; tentatively, D is TRBD1 (5 bases). This clonotype originated in an adult with an advanced solid tumor such as melanoma, head and neck, liver or kidney cancer. The CDR3 coding sequence is TGTGCCTGGAGGAGGGGCAGGGAATCGGATGGCTACACCTTC. It translates to CAWRRGRESDGYTF.